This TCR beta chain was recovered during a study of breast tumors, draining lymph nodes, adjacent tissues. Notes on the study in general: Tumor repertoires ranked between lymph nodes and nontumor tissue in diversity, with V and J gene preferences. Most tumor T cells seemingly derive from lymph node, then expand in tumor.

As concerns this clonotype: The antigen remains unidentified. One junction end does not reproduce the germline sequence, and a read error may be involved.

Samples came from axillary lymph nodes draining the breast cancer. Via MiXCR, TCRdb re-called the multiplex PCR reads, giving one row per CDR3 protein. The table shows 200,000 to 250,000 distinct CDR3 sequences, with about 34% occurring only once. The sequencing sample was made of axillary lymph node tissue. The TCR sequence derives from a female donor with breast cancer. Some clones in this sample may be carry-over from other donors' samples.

CDR3 sequence reads: CASSIGDSSEKLFF. In DNA, the CDR3 is TGTGCCAGTAGCATAGGGGACAGCTCTGAAAAACTGTTTTTT. The genes are TRBV19 and TRBJ1-4; 7 bases map to TRBD1. Germline V gives CDR1 LNHDA, CDR2 SQIVND (reference sequence). The CDR3 is 14 amino acids.